This T cell receptor (beta chain) was captured by sequencing in a study of CD8+ T cells in alopecia areata. Study results and limitations: Scalp sample data also include resident alphabeta T cells from normal skin. Alopecia totalis/universalis scalp especially showed more expanded CD8+ clones than normal scalp.

Peripheral blood, together with lesional scalp punch biopsies, was collected from alopecia areata patients. The CDR3 contains 12 residues. V shed 5 bases and J 15 bases; nucleotides not matched to a gene: 10. Germline V gene lookup returns CDR1 LNHDA and CDR2 SQIVND (reference sequence). Concerning this clone itself: Its specificity is not known.

Extraction of RNA preceded its reverse transcription into cDNA, which served as the sequencing template. Sequencing was performed with immunoSEQ multiplex PCR; in TCRdb, only in-frame clones are kept and a portion is missing. The sample shows 200,000 to 250,000 clones, roughly two thirds of them seen only once. The material was CD4+ T cells sorted from blood, obtained at week 0. The chain employs TRBV19 and TRBJ2-4; TRBD1 agrees at 7 bases. The TCR sequence derives from a human donor with alopecia areata. The CDR3 loop is CASSVPGQRMYF. CDR3 sequence (DNA): TGTGCCAGTAGTGTGCCGGGACAGAGGATGTACTTC.